This T cell receptor beta chain was found in a study of cytomegalovirus exposure and HLA in healthy donors. The PCR employed 60 Vbeta primers together with 13 Jbeta primers. Method: immunoSEQ multiplex PCR; TCRdb's copy keeps in-frame clones and lacks some. The sample consists of some 150,000 clones, around a tenth of them appearing once. Findings and caveats of the study: Over 150 TCR beta chains were listed as cytomegalovirus-associated. Rarity marked most TCR sequences, yet some public TCRs occurred in many donors. Presence/absence analyses rested on an assumption that sequencing depth was roughly uniform across donors.

About this clone: Antigen unknown.

V gave up 0 bases and J gave up 0 bases, with 17 bases separating them. Germline V gene data show CDR1 as SGDLS and CDR2 as YYNGEE. The CDR3 runs to 18 residues. This clonotype was sampled from a man in his forties or fifties in good health and CMV-seronegative. The chain combines TRBV9 with TRBJ2-3; possible D gene TRBD2, 6 bases. The specimen was PBMCs. The CDR3 loop is CASSVAEGGGHSTDTQYF. The CDR3 DNA sequence: TGTGCCAGCAGCGTAGCGGAGGGAGGAGGGCATAGCACAGATACGCAGTATTTT.